This entry concerns a single T cell receptor (beta chain). Its specificity is not known. A much larger clone sits a single nucleotide away, making a read error possible. Since no conserved phenylalanine or tryptophan closes the CDR3, a read error is the likely cause. This sample is part of a study of T cells in Graves' hyperthyroidism and ophthalmopathy. Germline lookup yields CDR1 SEHNR and CDR2 FQNEAQ (reference sequence). The CDR3 length is 12 residues. The V gene lost 2 bases and the J gene lost 9 bases, with 5 bases spanning the gap. General observations from the study: Ophthalmopathy was model-predicted a median about 6 months pre-onset. In blood, most of the thyroid clonotypes expanded above 0.001 were also present.

Orbital computed tomography, thyroid ultrasound, serum thyroxine and TRAb, and clinical symptoms together informed the diagnoses. Amplified regions were TCR beta CDR3 sequences from RNA transcripts. Initially, a first-round RT-PCR of the TCR CDR3 employed the HTBI primer set. In TCRdb, the multiplex PCR reads were re-called with MiXCR into one record per CDR3 protein. The sample shows about 640,000 distinct CDR3 sequences, 45% of them seen only once. The sample consisted of peripheral blood or thyroid tissue (not recorded which). The sequence came from an adult man with Graves' disease, either hyperthyroidism or ophthalmopathy (not recorded which). The V call is TRBV7-9, the J call TRBJ1-6; D not certain. The CDR3 loop is CASSLSFSPLHL. CDR3 nucleotides: TGTGCCAGCAGCTTATCTTTTTCACCCCTCCACCTT.